The TCR beta chain described here comes from a study of regulatory and conventional T cells in RAG deficiency (dated by TCRdb to 2016 to 2017). About the full investigation: High-throughput TCR beta sequencing was used to compare the diversity and composition of the Treg, conventional CD4+ and CD8+ T cell repertoires of RAG-deficient patients with those of healthy controls.

Study-wide findings and limitations: In Omenn syndrome and CID/AS patients compared with controls, about 90-fold fewer unique TCR beta sequences were detected from Treg cells, versus around 10-fold fewer for other subsets. Compared with control T-cell subpopulations, the RAG-deficient patients had markedly lower Shannon entropy and higher Simpson indices. All patient T-cell subsets had shorter CDR3 lengths; Omenn syndrome patients showed >80% Treg-Tconv repertoire overlap at nucleotide and amino acid level. Some T-cell subset analyses were not done for some subjects. In Omenn syndrome patients, sorted CD25-high CD127-low cells may represent peripherally activated cells rather than bona fide Treg cells.

Libraries were constructed by the immunoSEQ multiplex PCR assay. Genomic DNA from the sorted T-cell subsets was used to amplify rearranged TCR beta chain products, which were then sequenced. In the paper's pipeline: Repertoire diversity of productive TCR beta rearrangements was quantified using Shannon entropy and Simpson indices. To assess clonal expansion, the frequencies of the 100 most abundant productive TCR beta clonotypes were added up as a share of total reads. The TRB repertoires were scored with a self-reactivity index built on which amino acids appear at CDR3beta positions 6 and 7. Two-way ANOVA was used for repertoire analyses, and Student t or Mann-Whitney tests were used for flow cytometric analyses. TCRdb's version of the immuneACCESS table is confined to in-frame rearrangements and falls short of the full clone set. An unresolved V gene accounts for under half of the shortfall where checked; the remainder is of unknown origin. D and trimming come from the DNA, and the V and J calls and clone size come from that table. Recorded for this sample are 20,000 to 25,000 clones; 95% to 97% of them occurred a single time. Jointly, the top ten make up 1% to 1.5% of the sample.

As to this clone: Its specific antigen is unknown. Nothing much larger sits one base from this clone, and base qualities are not available.

Before genomic DNA extraction, conventional CD4+ T cells were isolated from blood as CD25-low CD127-high cells. Several healthy control donors were used as the comparison group for repertoire analyses. From the cysteine up to the phenylalanine, the CDR3 has a length of 14 residues. This entry keeps only the CDR3 DNA: 42 bases, framed from base 1. From a lookup of the germline V gene, CDR1 and CDR2 are MRHNA and SNTAGT. Germline trimming: 7 bases from V, 7 bases from J; junction bases outside gene matches: 11. These sequences were also reported in another study, on regulatory T cells. That second report states: In the multiplex PCR, 52 forward TRBV primers and 13 reverse TRBJ primers were used, and assay-based and computational corrections were applied for amplification bias. Patient repertoires showed restricted unique TRB V-J pairs and skewed V and J gene usage, most marked in regulatory T cells. Between CD3G-deficient patients and healthy controls, the study compared T-cell receptor beta repertoires in sorted regulatory T cells, conventional CD4+ T cells and CD8+ T cells. Ficoll density separation was used to isolate peripheral blood mononuclear cells. Within the immunoSEQ assay, multiplex PCR amplified rearranged TRB loci from genomic DNA. TRB amplicons were sequenced using an Illumina HiSeq platform. Raw sequences were error-filtered and aligned to reference gene sequences by custom algorithms and were subsequently analyzed with the immunoSEQ online tools. The frequencies of productive and nonproductive TRB rearrangements were evaluated among unique sequences as well as among total sequences. Prism software was used to run t tests, Mann-Whitney tests or two-way ANOVA for comparisons between groups.

Sequenced material: CD25- CD4+ T cells sorted from blood. The chain joins TRBV6-4 to TRBJ2-5; TRBD2 fits 8 bases in the junction. This TCR derives from a human donor in good health. The CDR3 sequence is CASNNTRGAGTQYF. The nucleotide sequence reads TGTGCCAGCAACAACACGCGGGGGGCCGGGACCCAGTACTTC.